This is a list of T cell receptor beta chains from one sample in a study of blood T cell repertoires in COVID-19. TCRdb's copy holds only in-frame clones and misses some; the assay was immunoSEQ multiplex PCR. The sample yields roughly 68,000 clones, roughly 71% seen once. What was sequenced was peripheral blood. These receptors originate from a man aged 55-75 years with COVID-19, enrolled during active disease. Both conserved end residues are part of each CDR3. A D gene is named only where the DNA matches it firmly. Some rows have no size entry. The others give once, few or many, or a class for an expanded clone.

d_gene	abundance	v_gene	j_gene	CDR3nt	CDR3aa
.	.	TRBV6-5	TRBJ1-2	TGTGCCAGCAGCCCCCCAGGTGGCTACACCTTC	CASSPPGGYTF
.	.	TRBV27	TRBJ2-3	TGTGCCAGCACCCTAGGCCTTTCCGATTTCACAGATACGCAGTATTTT	CASTLGLSDFTDTQYF
TRBD1	.	TRBV30	TRBJ1-2	TGTGCCTGGAGTCGAGACAGGGCTGGGGGCTACACCTTC	CAWSRDRAGGYTF
TRBD1	.	TRBV19	TRBJ2-1	TGTGCCAGCGAGGACAGGGGGCTCGTTGAGCAGTTCTTC	CASEDRGLVEQFF
.	.	TRBV5-1	TRBJ2-6	TGCGCCAGCAGCTTCGGGGGAGAGACTGGGGCCAACGTCCTGACTTTC	CASSFGGETGANVLTF
.	few	TRBV9	TRBJ1-2	TGTGCCAGCAGCGACGGGAACAGGGCCCATGGCTACACCTTC	CASSDGNRAHGYTF
.	.	TRBV19	TRBJ1-1	TGTGCCAGTAGTACCCCAGGACAGAGGAAAACTGAAGCTTTCTTT	CASSTPGQRKTEAFF
.	.	TRBV9	TRBJ2-7	TGTGCCAGCAGCGTAGTTGACGGGAGCTTTTACGAGCAGTACTTC	CASSVVDGSFYEQYF
.	.	TRBV30	TRBJ2-4	TGTGCCTGGAGTGTACTAGCCTCATTTGCCAAAAACATTCAGTACTTC	CAWSVLASFAKNIQYF
TRBD2	.	TRBV5-1	TRBJ2-7	TGCGCCAGCAGCCTCGGGGCCGGGACTAGCGGGTCCTACGAGCAGTACTTC	CASSLGAGTSGSYEQYF
TRBD1	.	TRBV6-2/TRBV6-3	TRBJ1-1	TGTGCCAGCAGTGCCTGGGACAGGGACTCGACTGAAGCTTTCTTT	CASSAWDRDSTEAFF
.	.	TRBV19	TRBJ1-1	TGTGCCAGTAGTATTCCAGGTCAGAACCCTGAAGCTTTCTTT	CASSIPGQNPEAFF
.	.	TRBV2	TRBJ2-5	TGTGCCAGCAGTGAAAACTATCAAGAGACCCAGTACTTC	CASSENYQETQYF
TRBD1	.	TRBV5-6	TRBJ2-7	TGTGCCAGCAGCTTGGCACAGGGGCTGGGCTACGAGCAGTACTTC	CASSLAQGLGYEQYF
.	.	TRBV6-1	TRBJ2-1	TGTGCCAGCAGTGAACCTGGACATCTCTACAATGAGCAGTTCTTC	CASSEPGHLYNEQFF
.	.	TRBV6-5	TRBJ1-1	TGTGCCAGCAGCCTACTTGACGGGGGGTACACTGAAGCTTTCTTT	CASSLLDGGYTEAFF
.	few	TRBV5-5	TRBJ1-2	TGTGCCAGCAGCTCCAGGGGAGAGCGAGGCTACACCTTC	CASSSRGERGYTF
.	few	TRBV9	TRBJ1-1	TGTGCCAGCACCCCAGTGTTCACTGAAGCTTTCTTT	CASTPVFTEAFF
TRBD1	.	TRBV7-2	TRBJ1-2	TGTGCCAGCACCCGAACAGGGGTTAGTGGCTACACCTTC	CASTRTGVSGYTF
TRBD2	few	TRBV7-2	TRBJ2-7	TGTGCCAGCAGCCCCGGGACTACAGTTACTTACGAGCAGTACTTC	CASSPGTTVTYEQYF
.	.	TRBV6-1	TRBJ1-3	TGTGCCAGCAGTGAGCCGGGGGGGGGAAGCTCTGGAAACACCATATATTTT	CASSEPGGGSSGNTIYF
.	.	TRBV29-1	TRBJ1-1	TGCAGCGTTGGCAGGGGCTTGAACACTGAAGCTTTCTTT	CSVGRGLNTEAFF
.	.	TRBV12-5	TRBJ2-5	TGTGCTAGTGGTTTGAGGGGCTGGGAGACCCAGTACTTC	CASGLRGWETQYF
.	few	TRBV29-1	TRBJ1-1	TGCAGCGTTCAAACAGAAGGGGGCACTGAAGCTTTCTTT	CSVQTEGGTEAFF
TRBD2	.	TRBV6-6	TRBJ2-1	TGTGCCAGCAGTTTCAGACTAGCGCCTTCATACAATGAGCAGTTCTTC	CASSFRLAPSYNEQFF
TRBD2	.	TRBV7-3	TRBJ2-5	TGTGCCAGCGGGCGGGGACTAGCGGGGCCACGGTTATACTTC	CASGRGLAGPRLYF
TRBD2	.	TRBV7-2	TRBJ2-1	TGTGCCAGCAACCCCTCCGGGACTAGCGAAGAGCAGTTCTTC	CASNPSGTSEEQFF
.	.	TRBV25-1	TRBJ2-5	TGTGCCAGCAGTGAGTACGGTGAAGAGACCCAGTACTTC	CASSEYGEETQYF
TRBD1	.	TRBV14	TRBJ2-2	TGTGCCAGCAGCTCGACGGGACAGGGGCTTTCCGGGGAGCTGTTTTTT	CASSSTGQGLSGELFF
TRBD2	.	TRBV4-2	TRBJ2-2	TGTGCCAGCAGCCAGAGCGGGGGGGGACACACCGGGGAGCTGTTTTTT	CASSQSGGGHTGELFF
TRBD2	.	TRBV11-3	TRBJ2-1	TGTGCCAGCAGCTTGGTAACAGCGGGAGGCGGCAATGAGCAGTTCTTC	CASSLVTAGGGNEQFF
TRBD1	.	TRBV6-5	TRBJ1-2	TGTGCCAGCACCTCAGGGGGAGGCTATGGCTACACCTTC	CASTSGGGYGYTF
.	.	TRBV9	TRBJ1-2	TGTGCCAGCAGCGTAGCCGGGGTTGAGGGCTACACCTTC	CASSVAGVEGYTF
TRBD2	.	TRBV2	TRBJ2-3	TGTGCCAGCAGGGCGGGACTAGTTGTTTCAGATACGCAGTATTTT	CASRAGLVVSDTQYF
TRBD1	.	TRBV19	TRBJ1-2	TGTGCCAGTCTGGGACAGGGTTTTGGCTACACCTTC	CASLGQGFGYTF
TRBD2	.	TRBV2	TRBJ2-5	TGTGCCAGCAGGTTGGCGGGAGGAGGAGAGACCCAGTACTTC	CASRLAGGGETQYF
TRBD1	.	TRBV2	TRBJ2-5	TGTGCCAGCAGTACAACAGGGGAACGGACCCAGTACTTC	CASSTTGERTQYF
TRBD1	once	TRBV4-1	TRBJ1-3	TGCGCCAGCAGCCGTACGGGACAGGGGACGGGAGGAAACACCATATATTTT	CASSRTGQGTGGNTIYF
.	.	TRBV7-6	TRBJ2-1	TGTGCCAGCAGCTTAGCGCAGTCGTACAATGAGCAGTTCTTC	CASSLAQSYNEQFF
.	.	TRBV7-3	TRBJ2-7	TGTGCCAGCAGCAAAGGGGCCTCCTTGGACTCCTACGAGCAGTACTTC	CASSKGASLDSYEQYF
.	.	TRBV12-3/TRBV12-4	TRBJ2-7	TGTGCCAGCAGTTTCTTCTACGAGCAGTACTTC	CASSFFYEQYF
TRBD2	.	TRBV5-1	TRBJ2-1	TGCGCCAGCAGCCCGCGGCGGGGGTGGAATGAGCAGTTCTTC	CASSPRRGWNEQFF
.	.	TRBV15	TRBJ1-5	TGTGCCACCAGCGGGTGGGGAGGTCAGCCCCAGCATTTT	CATSGWGGQPQHF
TRBD2	.	TRBV19	TRBJ2-1	TGTGCCAGTTCGAGCGGGGCCTCCTACAATGAGCAGTTCTTC	CASSSGASYNEQFF
.	.	TRBV4-1	TRBJ2-7	TGCGCCAGCAGCCCCGAGGAGGACAGCAGCTCCTACGAGCAGTACTTC	CASSPEEDSSSYEQYF
.	.	TRBV6-4	TRBJ2-1	TGTGCCAGCAGTGACTCTACAGCGGGTAATGAGCAGTTCTTC	CASSDSTAGNEQFF
.	.	TRBV4-1	TRBJ2-3	TGCGCCAGCAGCCCTTATTGGGGCAGGGCAGATACGCAGTATTTT	CASSPYWGRADTQYF
TRBD1	.	TRBV28	TRBJ1-1	TGTGCCAGCAGCCGTGGACAGGGGGACACTGAAGCTTTCTTT	CASSRGQGDTEAFF
TRBD2	once	TRBV11-2	TRBJ2-3	TGTGCCAGCAGCTTGGGGCTAGCGGGGGGGCGCACAGATACGCAGTATTTT	CASSLGLAGGRTDTQYF
.	.	TRBV14	TRBJ1-2	TGTGCCAGCAGCAGGGACACTTACTATGGCTACACCTTC	CASSRDTYYGYTF
.	.	TRBV6-6	TRBJ1-1	TGTGCCAGCGGAGGGTGGGGGAACACTGAAGCTTTCTTT	CASGGWGNTEAFF
TRBD1	.	TRBV5-5	TRBJ2-7	TGTGCCAGCAGCGCACGGGACAGCTCCTACGAGCAGTACTTC	CASSARDSSYEQYF
.	.	TRBV30	TRBJ2-7	TGTGCCTGGAGTTCCGGGACTTACCCCTACGAGCAGTACTTC	CAWSSGTYPYEQYF
TRBD2	.	TRBV7-3	TRBJ2-5	TGTGCCAGCAGTTTAAACGGGGGGGCTAGAGAGACCCAGTACTTC	CASSLNGGARETQYF
.	.	TRBV9	TRBJ2-5	TGTGCCAGCAGCGGGGCGGGGGCGCCCGAAGAGACCCAGTACTTC	CASSGAGAPEETQYF